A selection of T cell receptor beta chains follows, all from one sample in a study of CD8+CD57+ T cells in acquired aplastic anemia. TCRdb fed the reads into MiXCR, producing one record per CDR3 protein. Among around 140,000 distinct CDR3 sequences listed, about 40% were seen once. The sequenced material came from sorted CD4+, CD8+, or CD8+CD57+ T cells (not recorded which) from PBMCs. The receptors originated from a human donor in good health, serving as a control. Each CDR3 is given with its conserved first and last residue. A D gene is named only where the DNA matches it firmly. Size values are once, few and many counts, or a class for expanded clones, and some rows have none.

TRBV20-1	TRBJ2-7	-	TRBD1	TGCAGTGCTAGCCTGGGACAGGGACTGAGCTCCTACGAGCAGTACTTC	CSASLGQGLSSYEQYF
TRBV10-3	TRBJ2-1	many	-	TGTGCCATCAGTGCCTACGGAACTGAGAACAATGAGCAGTTCTTC	CAISAYGTENNEQFF
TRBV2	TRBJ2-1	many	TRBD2	TGTGCCAGCAGTTTCGTGCGGGGGGGCCTCAATGAGCAGTTCTTC	CASSFVRGGLNEQFF
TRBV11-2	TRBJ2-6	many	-	TGTGCCAGCAGCTTACGGTCGGGCGGGGCCAACGTCCTGACTTTC	CASSLRSGGANVLTF
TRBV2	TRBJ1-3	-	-	TGTGCCAGCAGCGAAAGACCCCTTGGCCTCTCTGGAAACACCATGTATTTT	CASSERPLGLSGNTMYF
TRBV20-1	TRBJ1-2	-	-	TGCAGTGCTAGGGCGTGGACTAACTATGGCTACACCTTC	CSARAWTNYGYTF
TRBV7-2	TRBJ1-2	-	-	TGTGCCAGCAGCTCAGGGGCTCTGAGTGGCTACACCTTC	CASSSGALSGYTF
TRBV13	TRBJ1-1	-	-	TGTGCCAGCATACGACAGATTATGAACACTGAAGCTTTCTTT	CASIRQIMNTEAFF
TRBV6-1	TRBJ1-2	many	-	TGTGCCAGCAGTAGGGTTGACACCGGTTATGGCTACACCTTC	CASSRVDTGYGYTF
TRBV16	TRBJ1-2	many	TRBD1	TGTGCCAGCAGCCTCCAGGGACAGACTAACTATGGCTACACCTTC	CASSLQGQTNYGYTF
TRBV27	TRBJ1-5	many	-	TGTGCCAGCAGTACCAGGGCAGGTCAGCCCCAGCATTTT	CASSTRAGQPQHF
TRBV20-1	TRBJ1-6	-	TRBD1	TGCAGTGCTGCGCGACAGGGGAGCAATAATTCACCCCTCCACTTT	CSAARQGSNNSPLHF
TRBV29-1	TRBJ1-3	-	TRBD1	TGCAGCGCGACAGGGGCCGCCGGAGACACCATATATTTT	CSATGAAGDTIYF
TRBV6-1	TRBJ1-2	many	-	TGTGCCAGCAGCATAAACTTAGGACTCGGGAATGGCTACACCTTC	CASSINLGLGNGYTF
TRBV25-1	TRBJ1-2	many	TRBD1	TGTGCCAGCAGTGAATTCGGGACAGGCTCCGCTCGGGGCTACACCTTC	CASSEFGTGSARGYTF
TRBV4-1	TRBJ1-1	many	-	TGCGCCAGCAGCCAAGATCTTAACACTGAAGCTTTCTTT	CASSQDLNTEAFF
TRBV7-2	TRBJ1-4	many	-	TGTGCCAGCAGCCCCGCTGGGCAGGGTAGGGAAAAACTGTTTTTT	CASSPAGQGREKLFF
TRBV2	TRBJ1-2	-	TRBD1	TGTGCCAGCAGTGCGCCCAGGAGTCCAGCAGGGGGACGTCAGGACTATGGCTACACCTTC	CASSAPRSPAGGRQDYGYTF
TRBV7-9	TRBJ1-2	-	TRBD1	TGTGCCGGCAGGGGGACAGACTATGGCTACACCTTC	CAGRGTDYGYTF
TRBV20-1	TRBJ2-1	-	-	TGCAGTGCCCGGATGAATGAGCAGTTCTTC	CSARMNEQFF
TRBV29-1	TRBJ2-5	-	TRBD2	TGCAGCGTTGGTGTCACTAGCGGGAGGACGTACCAAGAGACCCAGTACTTC	CSVGVTSGRTYQETQYF
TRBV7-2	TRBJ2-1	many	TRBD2	TGTGCCAGCAGCTCCCACGGACTAGCGCGGGAGTGGGAGCAGTTCTTC	CASSSHGLAREWEQFF
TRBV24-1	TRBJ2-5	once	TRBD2	TGTGCCACCAGTGATCGCGGGAGTGGGGAGACCCAGTACTTC	CATSDRGSGETQYF
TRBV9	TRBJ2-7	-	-	TGTGCCAGCAGTCTAACCGCGCTGTACGAGCAGTACTTC	CASSLTALYEQYF
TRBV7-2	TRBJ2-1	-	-	TGTGCCAGCAGCGCCCCCGGTAAGCAGTTCTTC	CASSAPGKQFF
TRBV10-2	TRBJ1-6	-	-	TGCGCCATCAGTGAAAGGGACATTAATTCACCCCTCCACTTT	CAISERDINSPLHF
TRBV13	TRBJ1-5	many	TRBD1	TGTGCCAGCAGCCAAGCTAAACGGACAGGGGCGTGCAATCAGCCCCAGCATTTT	CASSQAKRTGACNQPQHF
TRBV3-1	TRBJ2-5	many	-	TGTGCCAGCAGCCAATTTGAGGAGACCCAGTACTTC	CASSQFEETQYF
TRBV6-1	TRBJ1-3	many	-	TGTGCCAGCACCCTCGGAAACACCATATATTTT	CASTLGNTIYF
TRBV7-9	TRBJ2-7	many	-	TGTGCCAGCAGCTTAGCTGAGTACGAGCAGTACTTC	CASSLAEYEQYF
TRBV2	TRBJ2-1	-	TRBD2	TGTGCCAGCAGTTTGACTAGCGGGAGTTGGGCCAATGAGCAGTTCTTC	CASSLTSGSWANEQFF
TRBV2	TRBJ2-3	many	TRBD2	TGTGCCAGCAGTGTACTAGCGTCGAGTAGAGATACGCAGTATTTT	CASSVLASSRDTQYF
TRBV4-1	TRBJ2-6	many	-	TGCGCCAGCAGCCCCTTCTTACTCTCTGGGGCCAACGTCCTGACTTTC	CASSPFLLSGANVLTF
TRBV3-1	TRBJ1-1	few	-	TGTGCCAGCAGCCAGGAGGGGGTATATCGAGCTTTCTTT	CASSQEGVYRAFF
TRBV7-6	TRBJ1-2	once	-	TGTACCAGCAGCCACGGACACAACTATGGCTACACCTTC	CTSSHGHNYGYTF